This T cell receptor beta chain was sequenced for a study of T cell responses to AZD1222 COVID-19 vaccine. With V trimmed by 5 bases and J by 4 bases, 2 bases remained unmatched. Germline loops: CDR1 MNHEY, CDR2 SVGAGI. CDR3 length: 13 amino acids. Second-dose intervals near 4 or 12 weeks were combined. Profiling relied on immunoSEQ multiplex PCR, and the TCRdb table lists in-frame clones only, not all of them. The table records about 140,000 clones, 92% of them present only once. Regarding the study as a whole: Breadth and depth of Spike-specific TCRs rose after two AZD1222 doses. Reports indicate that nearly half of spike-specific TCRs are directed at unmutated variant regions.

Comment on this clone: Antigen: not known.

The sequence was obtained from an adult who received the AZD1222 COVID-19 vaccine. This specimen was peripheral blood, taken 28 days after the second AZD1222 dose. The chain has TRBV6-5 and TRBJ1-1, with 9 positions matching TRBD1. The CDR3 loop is CASSRTGVTEAFF. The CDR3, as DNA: TGTGCCAGCAGTAGGACAGGGGTCACTGAAGCTTTCTTT.